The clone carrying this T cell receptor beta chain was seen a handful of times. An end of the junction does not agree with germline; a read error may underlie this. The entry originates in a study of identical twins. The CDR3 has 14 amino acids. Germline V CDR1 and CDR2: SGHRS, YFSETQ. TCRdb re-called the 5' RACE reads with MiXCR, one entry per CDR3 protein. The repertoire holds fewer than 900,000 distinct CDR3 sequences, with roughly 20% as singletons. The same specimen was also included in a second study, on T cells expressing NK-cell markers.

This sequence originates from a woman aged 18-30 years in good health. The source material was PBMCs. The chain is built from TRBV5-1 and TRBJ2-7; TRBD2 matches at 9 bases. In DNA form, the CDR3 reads TGTGCCAGCAGCTTAGTAGCGGGAGACTACGAGCAGTACTTC. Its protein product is CASSLVAGDYEQYF.